This T cell receptor (beta chain) was sequenced for a study of shared clonotypes between healthy human individuals. Overall study: Donor composition was two women and a few men, aged 18 to 49.

Study-wide findings and caveats: Between a handful of donors, naive CD4 clonotypes were shared at a level of approximately 5%. Compared with memory subsets, naive subsets generally had larger estimated richness. Shared clonotypes across all four donors exceeded non-shared ones in generation probability.

Trimming cost V 0 bases and J 2 bases, with 16 bases left between them. CDR3 length: 17 residues. Germline-derived CDR1 and CDR2 are GTSNPN and SVGIG (reference sequence). The repertoire was sequenced with immunoSEQ multiplex PCR; TCRdb's copy has only in-frame clones and lacks some. The sample consists of about 520,000 clones, 95% to 97% of them appearing once. Concerning this clone itself: The antigen is undetermined.

This clonotype was sampled from a woman in her 30s in good health. The chain couples TRBV30 to TRBJ2-2; either TRBD1 or TRBD2 may fit D (6 bases each). Sequenced input: naive CD4+ T cells sorted from blood. Described subset: CD45RA+ positively selected. In DNA, the CDR3 is TGTGCCTGGAGTGTACTTGACGGGGGCCAAAACACCGGGGAGCTGTTTTTT. The encoded protein is CAWSVLDGGQNTGELFF.